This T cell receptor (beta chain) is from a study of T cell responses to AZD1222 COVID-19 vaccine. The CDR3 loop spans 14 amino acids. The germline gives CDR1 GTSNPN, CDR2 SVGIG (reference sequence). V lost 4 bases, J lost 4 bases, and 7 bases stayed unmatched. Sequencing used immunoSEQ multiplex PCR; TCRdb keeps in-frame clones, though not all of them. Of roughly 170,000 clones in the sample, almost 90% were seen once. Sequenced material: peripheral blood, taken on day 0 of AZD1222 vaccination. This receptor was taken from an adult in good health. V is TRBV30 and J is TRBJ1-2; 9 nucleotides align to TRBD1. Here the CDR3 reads CAWKLQGASYGYTF. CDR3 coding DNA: TGTGCCTGGAAATTACAGGGGGCTTCCTATGGCTACACCTTC.